This T cell receptor (beta chain) was recovered during a study of blood T cell repertoires in COVID-19. Under the authors' procedure: Researchers report that nucleated cell counts were estimated from reference gene primer amplification. The method was immunoSEQ multiplex PCR; TCRdb's version includes in-frame clones alone and lacks a portion of them. V and J calls and clone size follow that table, whereas D and trimming were derived from the DNA. The sample contains 90,000 to 120,000 clones, about 85% of which appear only once. This clone was picked up one time. V was cut by 0 bases and J by 8 bases, with 16 bases left in between. The CDR3 has 16 amino acids. Germline V gene lookup returns CDR1 LNHNV and CDR2 YYDKDF (reference sequence).

The specimen was peripheral blood. The rearrangement links TRBV15 to TRBJ1-4; unclear D gene. The source of this sequence is a woman aged 70-85 years with acute or convalescent COVID-19. The CDR3: CATSRDLAEGPEKLFF. The CDR3 coding sequence is TGTGCCACCAGCAGAGATCTGGCAGAGGGCCCAGAAAAACTGTTTTTT.